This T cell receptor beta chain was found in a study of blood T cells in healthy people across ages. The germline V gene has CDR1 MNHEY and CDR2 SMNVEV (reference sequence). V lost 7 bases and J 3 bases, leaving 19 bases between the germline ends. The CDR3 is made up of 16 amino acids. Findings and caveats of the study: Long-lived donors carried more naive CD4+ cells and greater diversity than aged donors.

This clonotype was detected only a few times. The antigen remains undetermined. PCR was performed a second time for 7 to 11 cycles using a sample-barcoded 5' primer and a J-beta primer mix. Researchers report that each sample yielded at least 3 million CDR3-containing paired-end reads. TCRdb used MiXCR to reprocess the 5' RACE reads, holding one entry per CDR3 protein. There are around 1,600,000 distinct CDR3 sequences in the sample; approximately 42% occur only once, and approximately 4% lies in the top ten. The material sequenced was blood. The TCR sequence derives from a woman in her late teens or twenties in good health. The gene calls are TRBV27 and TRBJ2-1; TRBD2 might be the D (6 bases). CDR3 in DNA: TGTGCCAGCACCCCCTCACCGGGACTGAACTACAATGAGCAGTTCTTC. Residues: CASTPSPGLNYNEQFF.